The source of this T cell receptor beta chain is a study of regulatory T cells in long-lasting Graves disease. Study results and limitations: The study examined only peripheral blood, not thyroid tissue.

This sample's time point: newly diagnosed GD, antithyroid drugs for less than 3 months. The authors made the TCR library using RNA they extracted from PBMCs. Researchers made TCR beta libraries by using iRepertoire HTBI primers and running Arm-PCR on CDR3 regions. TCRdb ran MiXCR on the multiplex PCR reads and lists one entry per CDR3 protein. Of 440,000 or so distinct CDR3 sequences detected, roughly 15% appear once; the ten largest clones hold 9.5% to 12%. Germline V lookup: CDR1 MDHEN, CDR2 SYDVKM. V was clipped by 8 bases and J by 3 bases, with 17 bases between them. The CDR3 is 14 amino acids. As to this clonotype: Its antigen is still unknown.

In addition, the sample was reused for a study of T cells in Graves' hyperthyroidism and ophthalmopathy. That paper notes: TCR CDR3 regions were first amplified by RT-PCR with HTBI primers. Ophthalmopathy and stable hyperthyroidism were separated by a 13 V-J model. A median around 6.8 months before onset, the model predicted ophthalmopathy.

The material sequenced was peripheral blood mononuclear cells (PBMCs), taken at new diagnosis, from a patient treated with antithyroid drugs. This chain uses TRBV28 with TRBJ2-7, with a tentative D call TRBD1 (6 bases). This clonotype was obtained from a woman aged 25 to 45 with Graves disease. CDR3 amino acids: CASGTPGTNYEQYF. The CDR3 DNA sequence: TGTGCCAGCGGGACCCCCGGGACAAACTACGAGCAGTACTTC.